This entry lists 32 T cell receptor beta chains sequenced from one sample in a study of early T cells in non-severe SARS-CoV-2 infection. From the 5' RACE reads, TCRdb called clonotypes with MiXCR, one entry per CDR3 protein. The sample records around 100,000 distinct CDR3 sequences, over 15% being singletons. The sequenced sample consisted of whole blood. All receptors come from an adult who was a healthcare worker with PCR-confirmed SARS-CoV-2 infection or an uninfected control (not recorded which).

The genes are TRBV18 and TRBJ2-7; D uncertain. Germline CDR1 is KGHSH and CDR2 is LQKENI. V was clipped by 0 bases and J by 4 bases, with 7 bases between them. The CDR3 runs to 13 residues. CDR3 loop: CASSPPGSYEQYF. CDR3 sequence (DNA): TGTGCCAGCTCACCACCAGGGTCGTACGAGCAGTACTTC.

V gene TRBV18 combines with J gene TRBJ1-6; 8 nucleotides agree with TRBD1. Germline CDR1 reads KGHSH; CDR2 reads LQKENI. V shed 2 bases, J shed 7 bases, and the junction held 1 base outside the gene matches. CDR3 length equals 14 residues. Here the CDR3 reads CASSPGTGNSPLHF. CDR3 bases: TGTGCCAGCTCACCAGGGACAGGAAATTCACCCCTCCACTTT. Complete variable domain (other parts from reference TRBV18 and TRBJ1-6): NAGVMQNPRHLVRRRGQEARLRCSPMKGHSHVYWYRQLPEEGLKFMVYLQKENIIDESGMPKERFSAEFPKEGPSILRIQQVVRGDSAAYFCASSPGTGNSPLHFGNGTRLTVT.

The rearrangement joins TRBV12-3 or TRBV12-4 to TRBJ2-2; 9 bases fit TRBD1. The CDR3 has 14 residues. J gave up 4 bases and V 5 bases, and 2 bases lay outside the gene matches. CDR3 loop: CASSGTGITGELFF. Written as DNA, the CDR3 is TGTGCCAGCAGTGGGACAGGGATCACCGGGGAGCTGTTTTTT.

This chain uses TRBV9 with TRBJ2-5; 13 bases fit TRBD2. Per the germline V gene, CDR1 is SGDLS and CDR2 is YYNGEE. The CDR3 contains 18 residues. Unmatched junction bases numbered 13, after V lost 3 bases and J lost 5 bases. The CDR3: CASSASGTSGMRGETQYF. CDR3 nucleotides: TGTGCCAGCAGCGCCTCCGGGACTAGCGGGATGAGGGGGGAGACCCAGTACTTC.

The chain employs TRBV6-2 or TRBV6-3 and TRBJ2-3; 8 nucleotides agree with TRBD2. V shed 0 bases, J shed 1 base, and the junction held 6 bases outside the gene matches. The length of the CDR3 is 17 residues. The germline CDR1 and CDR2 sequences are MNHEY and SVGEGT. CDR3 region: CASSYSGGRRGTDTQYF. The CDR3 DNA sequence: TGTGCCAGCAGTTACTCCGGCGGGAGGCGGGGCACAGATACGCAGTATTTT.

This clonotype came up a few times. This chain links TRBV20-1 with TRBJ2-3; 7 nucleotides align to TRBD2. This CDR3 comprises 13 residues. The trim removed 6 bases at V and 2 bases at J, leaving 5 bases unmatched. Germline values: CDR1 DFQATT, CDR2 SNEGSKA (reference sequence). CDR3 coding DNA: TGCAGTGCGAACCGGGACTACACAGATACGCAGTATTTT. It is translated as CSANRDYTDTQYF.

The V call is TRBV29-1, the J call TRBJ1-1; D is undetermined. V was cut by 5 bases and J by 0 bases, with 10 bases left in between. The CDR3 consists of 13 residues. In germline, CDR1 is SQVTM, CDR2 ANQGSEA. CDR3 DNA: TGCAGCGTTAGGTGGAGCATGAACACTGAAGCTTTCTTT. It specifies CSVRWSMNTEAFF.

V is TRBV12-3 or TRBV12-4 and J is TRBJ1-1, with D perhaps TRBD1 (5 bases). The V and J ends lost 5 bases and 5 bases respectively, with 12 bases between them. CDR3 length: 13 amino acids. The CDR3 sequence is CASSPQKGTEAFF. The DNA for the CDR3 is TGTGCCAGCAGTCCACAAAAGGGGACTGAAGCTTTCTTT.

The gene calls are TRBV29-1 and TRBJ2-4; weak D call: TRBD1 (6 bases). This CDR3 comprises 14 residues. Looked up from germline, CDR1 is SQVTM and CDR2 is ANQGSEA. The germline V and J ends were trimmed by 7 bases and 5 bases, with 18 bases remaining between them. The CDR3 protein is CSGLNTGNENIQYF. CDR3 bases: TGCAGCGGGCTGAACACAGGGAATGAAAACATTCAGTACTTC.

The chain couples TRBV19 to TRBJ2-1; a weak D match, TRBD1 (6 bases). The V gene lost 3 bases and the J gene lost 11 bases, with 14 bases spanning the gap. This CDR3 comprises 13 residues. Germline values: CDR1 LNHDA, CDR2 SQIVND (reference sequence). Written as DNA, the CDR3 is TGTGCCAGTAGTATTTGGGCAGGGGATCAGCAGTTCTTC. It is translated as CASSIWAGDQQFF.

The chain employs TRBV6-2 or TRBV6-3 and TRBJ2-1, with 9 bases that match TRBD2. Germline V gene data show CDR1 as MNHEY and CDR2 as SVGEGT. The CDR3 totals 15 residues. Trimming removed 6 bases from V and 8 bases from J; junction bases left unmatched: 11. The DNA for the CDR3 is TGTGCCAGCAGAGTAGCGGGAGATTTCGGTGATGAGCAGTTCTTC. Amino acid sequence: CASRVAGDFGDEQFF.

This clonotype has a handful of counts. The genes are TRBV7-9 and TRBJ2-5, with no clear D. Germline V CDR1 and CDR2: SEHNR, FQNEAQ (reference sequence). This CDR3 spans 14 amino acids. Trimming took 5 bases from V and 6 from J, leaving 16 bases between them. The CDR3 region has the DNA TGTGCCAGCAGCCGAAGCCCGACTGGACAGACCCAGTACTTC. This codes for CASSRSPTGQTQYF.

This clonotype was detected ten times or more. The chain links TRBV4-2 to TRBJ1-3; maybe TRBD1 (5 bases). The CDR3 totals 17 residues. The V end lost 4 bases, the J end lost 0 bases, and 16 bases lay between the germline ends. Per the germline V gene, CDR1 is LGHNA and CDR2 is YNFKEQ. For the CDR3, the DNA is TGTGCCAGCAGCCCAAGGCCAGGGCAGCCCTCTGGAAACACCATATATTTT. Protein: CASSPRPGQPSGNTIYF.

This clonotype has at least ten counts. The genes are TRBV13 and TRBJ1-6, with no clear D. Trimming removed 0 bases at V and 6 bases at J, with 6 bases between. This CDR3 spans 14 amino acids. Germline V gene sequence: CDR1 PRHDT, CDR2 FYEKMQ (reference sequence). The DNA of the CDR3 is TGTGCCAGCAGCTTAGGACAGACTAATTCACCCCTCCACTTT. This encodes CASSLGQTNSPLHF.

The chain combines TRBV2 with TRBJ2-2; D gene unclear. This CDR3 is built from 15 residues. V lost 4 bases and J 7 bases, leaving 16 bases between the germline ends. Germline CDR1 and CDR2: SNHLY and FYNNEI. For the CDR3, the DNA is TGTGCCAGCAGTGCTACCGGGCAATCCGGCGGGGAGCTGTTTTTT. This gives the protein CASSATGQSGGELFF.

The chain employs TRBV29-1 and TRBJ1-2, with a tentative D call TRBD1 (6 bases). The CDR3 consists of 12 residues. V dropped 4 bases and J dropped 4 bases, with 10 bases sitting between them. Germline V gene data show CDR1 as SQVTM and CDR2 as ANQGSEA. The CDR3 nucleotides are TGCAGCGTTGGCCCGGACAGCTATGGCTACACCTTC. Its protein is CSVGPDSYGYTF.

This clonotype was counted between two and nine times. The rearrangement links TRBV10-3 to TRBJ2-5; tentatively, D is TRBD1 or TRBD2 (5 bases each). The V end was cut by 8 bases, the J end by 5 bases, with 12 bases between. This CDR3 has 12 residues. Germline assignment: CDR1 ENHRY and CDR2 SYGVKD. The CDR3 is CAIGGRVETQYF. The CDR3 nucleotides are TGTGCCATCGGGGGAAGGGTGGAGACCCAGTACTTC.

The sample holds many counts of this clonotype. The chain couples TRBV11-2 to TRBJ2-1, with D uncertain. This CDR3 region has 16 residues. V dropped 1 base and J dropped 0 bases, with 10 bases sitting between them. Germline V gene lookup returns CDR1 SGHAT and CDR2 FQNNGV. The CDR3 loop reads CASSLVWFRSYNEQFF. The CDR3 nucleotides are TGTGCCAGCAGCTTAGTTTGGTTCCGCTCCTACAATGAGCAGTTCTTC.

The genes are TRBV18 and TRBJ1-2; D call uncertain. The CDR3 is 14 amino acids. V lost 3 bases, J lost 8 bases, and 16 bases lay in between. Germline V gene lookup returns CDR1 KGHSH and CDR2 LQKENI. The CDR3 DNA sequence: TGTGCCAGCTCACCCGGGCCGCTCTTCGTCGGCTACACCTTC. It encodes CASSPGPLFVGYTF.

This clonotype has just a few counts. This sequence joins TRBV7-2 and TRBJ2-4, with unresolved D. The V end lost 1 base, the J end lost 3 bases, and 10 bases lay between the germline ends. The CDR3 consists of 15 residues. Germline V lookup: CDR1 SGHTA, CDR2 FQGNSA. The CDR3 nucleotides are TGTGCCAGCAGCTTAGGATATAGAGACAAAAACATTCAGTACTTC. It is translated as CASSLGYRDKNIQYF.

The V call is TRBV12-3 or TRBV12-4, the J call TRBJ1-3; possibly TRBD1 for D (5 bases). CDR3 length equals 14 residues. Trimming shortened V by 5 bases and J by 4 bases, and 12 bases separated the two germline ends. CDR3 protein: CASSPRANGNTIYF. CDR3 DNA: TGTGCCAGCAGTCCCAGGGCGAACGGAAACACCATATATTTT.

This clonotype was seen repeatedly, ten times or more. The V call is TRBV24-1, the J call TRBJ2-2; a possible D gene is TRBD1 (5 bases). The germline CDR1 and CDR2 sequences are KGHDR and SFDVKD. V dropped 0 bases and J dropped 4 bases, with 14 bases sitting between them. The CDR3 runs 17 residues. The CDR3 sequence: CATSDLSGNEPTGELFF. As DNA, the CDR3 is TGTGCCACCAGTGATTTGTCAGGGAATGAGCCCACCGGGGAGCTGTTTTTT.

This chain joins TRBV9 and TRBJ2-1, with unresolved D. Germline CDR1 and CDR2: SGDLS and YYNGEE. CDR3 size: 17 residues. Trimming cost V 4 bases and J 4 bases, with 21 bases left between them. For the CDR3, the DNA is TGTGCCAGCAGCCCCGGCCCGGGCATTACGAATTACAATGAGCAGTTCTTC. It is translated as CASSPGPGITNYNEQFF.

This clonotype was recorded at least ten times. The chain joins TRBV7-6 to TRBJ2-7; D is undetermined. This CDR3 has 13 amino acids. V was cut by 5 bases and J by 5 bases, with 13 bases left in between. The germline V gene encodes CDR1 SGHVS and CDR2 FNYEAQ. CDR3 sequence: CASSARDFDEQYF. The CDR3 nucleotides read TGTGCCAGCAGCGCTAGAGACTTTGACGAGCAGTACTTC.

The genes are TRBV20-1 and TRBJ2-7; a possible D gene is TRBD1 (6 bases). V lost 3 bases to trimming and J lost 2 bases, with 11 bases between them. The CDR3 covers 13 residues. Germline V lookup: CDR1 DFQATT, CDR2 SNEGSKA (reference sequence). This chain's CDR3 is CSASGGGTYEQYF. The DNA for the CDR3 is TGCAGTGCTAGTGGGGGCGGAACCTACGAGCAGTACTTC.

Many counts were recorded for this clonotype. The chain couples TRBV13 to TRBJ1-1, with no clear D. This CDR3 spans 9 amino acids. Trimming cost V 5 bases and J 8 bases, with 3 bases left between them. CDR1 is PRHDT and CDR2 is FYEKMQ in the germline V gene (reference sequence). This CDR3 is CASSREAFF. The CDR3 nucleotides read TGTGCCAGCAGCCGAGAAGCTTTCTTT.

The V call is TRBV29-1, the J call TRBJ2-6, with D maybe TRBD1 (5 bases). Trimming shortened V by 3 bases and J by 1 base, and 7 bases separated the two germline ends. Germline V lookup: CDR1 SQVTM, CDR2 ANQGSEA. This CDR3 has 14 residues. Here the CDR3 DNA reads TGCAGCGTTGACAACAGGTCTGGGGCCAACGTCCTGACTTTC. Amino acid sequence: CSVDNRSGANVLTF.

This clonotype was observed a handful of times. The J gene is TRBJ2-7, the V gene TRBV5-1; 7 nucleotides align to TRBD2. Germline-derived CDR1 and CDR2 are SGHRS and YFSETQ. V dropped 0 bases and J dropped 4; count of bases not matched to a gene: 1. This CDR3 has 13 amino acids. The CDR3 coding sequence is TGCGCCAGCAGCTTGGTCGGGGGGTACGAGCAGTACTTC. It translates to CASSLVGGYEQYF.

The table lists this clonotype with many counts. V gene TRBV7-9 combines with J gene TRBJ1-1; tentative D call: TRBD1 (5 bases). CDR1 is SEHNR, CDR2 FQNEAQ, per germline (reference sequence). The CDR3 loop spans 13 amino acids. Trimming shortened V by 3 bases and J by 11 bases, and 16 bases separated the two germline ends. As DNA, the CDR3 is TGTGCCAGCAGCTTTTATAGGGGATCCGATGCTTTCTTT. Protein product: CASSFYRGSDAFF.

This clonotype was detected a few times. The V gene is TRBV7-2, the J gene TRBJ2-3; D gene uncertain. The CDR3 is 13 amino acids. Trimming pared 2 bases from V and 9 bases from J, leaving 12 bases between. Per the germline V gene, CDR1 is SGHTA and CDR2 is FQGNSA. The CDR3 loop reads CASSLNWLGTQYF. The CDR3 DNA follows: TGTGCCAGCAGCTTAAATTGGTTAGGGACGCAGTATTTT.

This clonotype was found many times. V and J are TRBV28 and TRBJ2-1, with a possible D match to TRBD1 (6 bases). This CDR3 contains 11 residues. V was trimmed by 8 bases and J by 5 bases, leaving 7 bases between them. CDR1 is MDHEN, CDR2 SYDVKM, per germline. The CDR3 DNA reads TGTGCCAGCGAGGGGGACAATGAGCAGTTCTTC. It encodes CASEGDNEQFF.

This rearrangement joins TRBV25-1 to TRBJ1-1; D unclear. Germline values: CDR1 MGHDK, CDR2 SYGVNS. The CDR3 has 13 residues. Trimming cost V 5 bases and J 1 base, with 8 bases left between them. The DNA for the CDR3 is TGTGCCAGCAGTAGTCCGAGGAACACTGAAGCTTTCTTT. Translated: CASSSPRNTEAFF.